The rows below give T cell receptor beta chains drawn from one sample of a study of cytomegalovirus exposure and HLA in healthy donors. The data were produced by immunoSEQ multiplex PCR, yet TCRdb's version contains in-frame clones alone and is incomplete. Among tens of thousands of clones listed, 60% to 80% were seen once. The specimen was PBMCs. The receptors were sampled from a man aged 60 to 75 in good health and CMV-seropositive. Each CDR3 is given with its conserved first and last residue. Fields, in order: clone size, J gene, CDR3 length, D gene, V gene, CDR3 protein, CDR3 DNA. The D gene is left open where the match is weak. Some rows mark clone size as missing; the rest say once, few, many or name a class of expanded clone.

abundance: .; j_gene: TRBJ2-3; len: 14; d_gene: .; v_gene: TRBV10-3; CDR3aa: CATAGTQGADTQYF; CDR3nt: TGTGCCACCGCCGGGACTCAAGGGGCAGATACGCAGTATTTT
abundance: few; j_gene: TRBJ2-1; len: 14; d_gene: TRBD1; v_gene: TRBV10-3; CDR3aa: CAISPQGAYNEQFF; CDR3nt: TGTGCCATCAGTCCCCAGGGGGCTTACAATGAGCAGTTCTTC
abundance: few; j_gene: TRBJ2-7; len: 14; d_gene: .; v_gene: TRBV5-6; CDR3aa: CASSLGLSSYEQYF; CDR3nt: TGTGCCAGCAGCCTCGGACTGAGCTCCTACGAGCAGTACTTC
abundance: .; j_gene: TRBJ1-4; len: 14; d_gene: TRBD1; v_gene: TRBV5-1; CDR3aa: CASSWGQENEKLFF; CDR3nt: TGCGCCAGCAGCTGGGGACAGGAGAATGAAAAACTGTTTTTT
abundance: .; j_gene: TRBJ1-1; len: 14; d_gene: .; v_gene: TRBV2; CDR3aa: CASSNKGGETEAFF; CDR3nt: TGTGCCAGCAGTAATAAGGGAGGCGAAACTGAAGCTTTCTTT
abundance: .; j_gene: TRBJ1-2; len: 15; d_gene: .; v_gene: TRBV6-5; CDR3aa: CASSYSDRTNYGYTF; CDR3nt: TGTGCCAGCAGTTACTCTGACAGGACTAACTATGGCTACACCTTC
abundance: .; j_gene: TRBJ1-1; len: 15; d_gene: TRBD1; v_gene: TRBV6-5; CDR3aa: CASSSWGQGHTEAFF; CDR3nt: TGTGCCAGCAGTTCCTGGGGACAGGGTCACACTGAAGCTTTCTTT
abundance: few; j_gene: TRBJ1-1; len: 14; d_gene: TRBD1; v_gene: TRBV7-6; CDR3aa: CASKGQGLNTEAFF; CDR3nt: TGTGCCAGCAAGGGACAGGGTCTGAACACTGAAGCTTTCTTT
abundance: .; j_gene: TRBJ1-5; len: 15; d_gene: TRBD1; v_gene: TRBV11-2; CDR3aa: CASSLNQGASQPQHF; CDR3nt: TGTGCCAGCAGCTTAAACCAGGGGGCCTCGCAGCCCCAGCATTTT
abundance: .; j_gene: TRBJ2-3; len: 11; d_gene: .; v_gene: TRBV10-3; CDR3aa: CAISEETSLYF; CDR3nt: TGTGCCATCAGTGAGGAGACTAGTCTGTATTTT
abundance: .; j_gene: TRBJ2-5; len: 16; d_gene: TRBD2; v_gene: TRBV11-2; CDR3aa: CASSLVSGLAGETQYF; CDR3nt: TGTGCCAGCAGCTTAGTTTCCGGACTAGCGGGGGAGACCCAGTACTTC
abundance: .; j_gene: TRBJ2-3; len: 15; d_gene: TRBD2; v_gene: TRBV13; CDR3aa: CAIATSGGADDTQYF; CDR3nt: TGTGCCATCGCGACTAGCGGGGGGGCCGACGATACGCAGTATTTT
abundance: .; j_gene: TRBJ2-1; len: 18; d_gene: TRBD2; v_gene: TRBV2; CDR3aa: CARLPSRVLAGAYNEQFF; CDR3nt: TGTGCCAGACTACCGAGCCGGGTCCTAGCGGGAGCCTACAATGAGCAGTTCTTC
abundance: .; j_gene: TRBJ2-7; len: 14; d_gene: TRBD1; v_gene: TRBV4-1; CDR3aa: CASSQDPGGTGQYF; CDR3nt: TGCGCCAGCAGCCAAGATCCAGGCGGGACAGGGCAGTACTTC
abundance: few; j_gene: TRBJ2-2; len: 14; d_gene: TRBD1; v_gene: TRBV6-4; CDR3aa: CASMRDRDTGELFF; CDR3nt: TGTGCCAGCATGAGGGACAGGGACACCGGGGAGCTGTTTTTT
abundance: once; j_gene: TRBJ1-2; len: 15; d_gene: TRBD1; v_gene: TRBV5-1; CDR3aa: CASTGGAGGDYGYTF; CDR3nt: TGCGCCAGCACAGGGGGCGCTGGTGGAGACTATGGCTACACCTTC
abundance: few; j_gene: TRBJ2-2; len: 16; d_gene: TRBD2; v_gene: TRBV7-2; CDR3aa: CASSRVAGGGTGELFF; CDR3nt: TGTGCCAGCAGCAGGGTAGCGGGAGGGGGCACCGGGGAGCTGTTTTTT
abundance: few; j_gene: TRBJ2-3; len: 15; d_gene: .; v_gene: TRBV5-1; CDR3aa: CASSVTGSSTDTQYF; CDR3nt: TGCGCCAGCAGCGTAACAGGGTCTAGCACAGATACGCAGTATTTT
abundance: once; j_gene: TRBJ2-7; len: 15; d_gene: .; v_gene: TRBV6-1; CDR3aa: CASSEPRTNQHEQYF; CDR3nt: TGTGCCAGCAGTGAACCCCGGACAAACCAGCACGAGCAGTACTTC
abundance: .; j_gene: TRBJ2-1; len: 15; d_gene: TRBD2; v_gene: TRBV6-4; CDR3aa: CASSEGLAGGGEQFF; CDR3nt: TGTGCCAGCAGCGAGGGACTAGCGGGAGGCGGTGAGCAGTTCTTC
abundance: .; j_gene: TRBJ1-1; len: 17; d_gene: .; v_gene: TRBV11-2; CDR3aa: CASSSRGGRVLNTEAFF; CDR3nt: TGTGCCAGCAGCTCCCGCGGGGGACGTGTATTGAACACTGAAGCTTTCTTT
abundance: .; j_gene: TRBJ2-2; len: 15; d_gene: .; v_gene: TRBV5-1; CDR3aa: CASSQSALTTGELFF; CDR3nt: TGCGCCAGCAGCCAAAGCGCGCTTACCACCGGGGAGCTGTTTTTT
abundance: .; j_gene: TRBJ2-2; len: 14; d_gene: TRBD2; v_gene: TRBV11-3; CDR3aa: CASGAGDPGGELFF; CDR3nt: TGTGCCTCCGGCGCGGGAGACCCCGGCGGGGAGCTGTTTTTT
abundance: .; j_gene: TRBJ2-5; len: 18; d_gene: TRBD2; v_gene: TRBV5-1; CDR3aa: CASSPNSGGAVGQETQYF; CDR3nt: TGCGCCAGCAGCCCAAATAGCGGGGGGGCCGTCGGTCAAGAGACCCAGTACTTC
abundance: .; j_gene: TRBJ1-1; len: 16; d_gene: .; v_gene: TRBV7-8; CDR3aa: CASSRRAGRLNTEAFF; CDR3nt: TGTGCCAGCAGTAGACGGGCAGGGCGTCTTAACACTGAAGCTTTCTTT
abundance: .; j_gene: TRBJ1-1; len: 14; d_gene: .; v_gene: TRBV5-4; CDR3aa: CASSLAFEDTEAFF; CDR3nt: TGTGCCAGCAGCTTGGCCTTCGAGGACACTGAAGCTTTCTTT
abundance: .; j_gene: TRBJ1-1; len: 12; d_gene: .; v_gene: TRBV5-8; CDR3aa: CASSPMNTEAFF; CDR3nt: TGTGCCAGCAGCCCCATGAACACTGAAGCTTTCTTT
abundance: .; j_gene: TRBJ2-5; len: 16; d_gene: TRBD2; v_gene: TRBV5-8; CDR3aa: CASSNPLAGHQETQYF; CDR3nt: TGTGCCAGCAGCAACCCACTAGCGGGACACCAAGAGACCCAGTACTTC
abundance: .; j_gene: TRBJ1-1; len: 17; d_gene: .; v_gene: TRBV4-2; CDR3aa: CASSQEPTRLMNTEAFF; CDR3nt: TGTGCCAGCAGCCAAGAACCCACCAGGCTAATGAACACTGAAGCTTTCTTT
abundance: .; j_gene: TRBJ2-1; len: 16; d_gene: TRBD1; v_gene: TRBV5-1; CDR3aa: CASSLGGTGAYNEQFF; CDR3nt: TGCGCCAGCAGCTTGGGAGGGACAGGAGCCTACAATGAGCAGTTCTTC
abundance: .; j_gene: TRBJ2-3; len: 16; d_gene: TRBD2; v_gene: TRBV7-9; CDR3aa: CASSFGLAGSTDTQYF; CDR3nt: TGTGCCAGCAGCTTCGGACTAGCGGGTAGCACAGATACGCAGTATTTT
abundance: .; j_gene: TRBJ1-4; len: 16; d_gene: TRBD1; v_gene: TRBV18; CDR3aa: CASSPQWTGSNEKLFF; CDR3nt: TGTGCCAGCTCACCCCAATGGACAGGGAGTAATGAAAAACTGTTTTTT
abundance: few; j_gene: TRBJ2-1; len: 21; d_gene: TRBD2; v_gene: TRBV10-3; CDR3aa: CAISDPKLAGGPKQANNEQFF; CDR3nt: TGTGCCATCAGTGATCCGAAACTAGCGGGGGGGCCTAAACAAGCGAACAATGAGCAGTTCTTC
abundance: .; j_gene: TRBJ2-1; len: 13; d_gene: .; v_gene: TRBV5-4; CDR3aa: CASSLAGIHEQFF; CDR3nt: TGTGCCAGCAGCTTGGCGGGGATTCATGAGCAGTTCTTC
abundance: once; j_gene: TRBJ2-1; len: 16; d_gene: TRBD2; v_gene: TRBV27; CDR3aa: CASSSSSSGIGNEQFF; CDR3nt: TGTGCCAGCAGTTCATCGTCTAGCGGGATAGGGAATGAGCAGTTCTTC
abundance: .; j_gene: TRBJ1-1; len: 14; d_gene: TRBD1; v_gene: TRBV10-2; CDR3aa: CASSALTGRAEAFF; CDR3nt: TGCGCCAGCAGTGCTCTGACAGGGCGAGCTGAAGCTTTCTTT
abundance: once; j_gene: TRBJ2-2; len: 17; d_gene: .; v_gene: TRBV19; CDR3aa: CASSTIASGYKGGELFF; CDR3nt: TGTGCCAGTAGTACAATCGCTTCAGGGTACAAGGGCGGGGAGCTGTTTTTT
abundance: few; j_gene: TRBJ2-1; len: 15; d_gene: TRBD2; v_gene: TRBV5-1; CDR3aa: CASSLAGGKKGEQFF; CDR3nt: TGCGCCAGCAGCTTAGCGGGAGGCAAAAAGGGTGAGCAGTTCTTC
abundance: .; j_gene: TRBJ2-5; len: 21; d_gene: .; v_gene: TRBV27; CDR3aa: CASRKSAQVLSVRGLQETQYF; CDR3nt: TGTGCCAGCAGAAAGTCCGCCCAGGTGTTATCGGTCCGGGGACTTCAAGAGACCCAGTACTTC
abundance: .; j_gene: TRBJ1-6; len: 13; d_gene: TRBD1; v_gene: TRBV15; CDR3aa: CATGQGRNSPLHF; CDR3nt: TGTGCCACCGGACAGGGTCGTAATTCACCCCTCCACTTT
abundance: .; j_gene: TRBJ1-2; len: 14; d_gene: TRBD1; v_gene: TRBV4-1; CDR3aa: CASQLWTGAGGYTF; CDR3nt: TGCGCCAGCCAACTCTGGACAGGGGCGGGGGGCTACACCTTC
abundance: .; j_gene: TRBJ2-3; len: 13; d_gene: .; v_gene: TRBV6-5; CDR3aa: CASQRAATDTQYF; CDR3nt: TGTGCTTCTCAGCGGGCGGCCACAGATACGCAGTATTTT
abundance: .; j_gene: TRBJ1-6; len: 14; d_gene: .; v_gene: TRBV10-2; CDR3aa: CASSPQGAGVKLHF; CDR3nt: TGCGCCAGCAGCCCACAGGGAGCGGGAGTAAAACTCCACTTT
abundance: once; j_gene: TRBJ2-7; len: 14; d_gene: .; v_gene: TRBV6-5; CDR3aa: CASSYGGARYEQYF; CDR3nt: TGTGCCAGCAGTTACGGAGGGGCTCGCTACGAGCAGTACTTC
abundance: .; j_gene: TRBJ1-2; len: 13; d_gene: TRBD1; v_gene: TRBV6-5; CDR3aa: CASTSRGPYGYTF; CDR3nt: TGTGCCAGCACATCCAGGGGGCCCTATGGCTACACCTTC
abundance: .; j_gene: TRBJ2-5; len: 15; d_gene: .; v_gene: TRBV5-4; CDR3aa: CASAQGAPMQETQYF; CDR3nt: TGTGCCAGCGCACAGGGCGCCCCAATGCAAGAGACCCAGTACTTC
abundance: .; j_gene: TRBJ1-5; len: 13; d_gene: .; v_gene: TRBV6-1; CDR3aa: CASSEAHRWPQHF; CDR3nt: TGTGCCAGCAGTGAAGCCCACAGATGGCCCCAGCATTTT
abundance: few; j_gene: TRBJ2-2; len: 14; d_gene: .; v_gene: TRBV7-9; CDR3aa: CASKGGLGTGELFF; CDR3nt: TGTGCCAGCAAAGGGGGTCTGGGCACCGGGGAGCTGTTTTTT
abundance: .; j_gene: TRBJ2-4; len: 13; d_gene: .; v_gene: TRBV19; CDR3aa: CASRGEAKNIQYF; CDR3nt: TGTGCCAGTAGAGGGGAAGCCAAAAACATTCAGTACTTC
abundance: .; j_gene: TRBJ2-1; len: 13; d_gene: .; v_gene: TRBV27; CDR3aa: CASTGNSYNEQFF; CDR3nt: TGTGCCAGCACCGGGAATTCCTACAATGAGCAGTTCTTC
abundance: .; j_gene: TRBJ1-1; len: 15; d_gene: .; v_gene: TRBV5-1; CDR3aa: CASSRGGGVNTEAFF; CDR3nt: TGCGCCAGCAGTCGGGGGGGAGGCGTGAACACTGAAGCTTTCTTT
abundance: few; j_gene: TRBJ1-2; len: 11; d_gene: .; v_gene: TRBV6-5; CDR3aa: CASSYSGRETF; CDR3nt: TGTGCCAGCAGTTACTCGGGCAGGGAAACCTTC
abundance: once; j_gene: TRBJ2-1; len: 14; d_gene: .; v_gene: TRBV27; CDR3aa: CASSSEGSYNEQFF; CDR3nt: TGTGCCAGCAGTTCGGAGGGTTCCTACAATGAGCAGTTCTTC
abundance: few; j_gene: TRBJ2-2; len: 15; d_gene: TRBD1; v_gene: TRBV19; CDR3aa: CASRDRGRGDGELFF; CDR3nt: TGTGCCAGCCGGGACAGGGGGCGAGGTGACGGGGAGCTGTTTTTT
abundance: .; j_gene: TRBJ2-7; len: 12; d_gene: .; v_gene: TRBV7-9; CDR3aa: CASSLDRVEQYF; CDR3nt: TGTGCCAGCAGCTTAGACAGGGTCGAGCAGTACTTC
abundance: .; j_gene: TRBJ2-6; len: 19; d_gene: TRBD1; v_gene: TRBV11-2; CDR3aa: CASSLVPYTGGGGANVLTF; CDR3nt: TGTGCCAGCAGCTTAGTCCCGTATACAGGGGGCGGTGGGGCCAACGTCCTGACTTTC
abundance: .; j_gene: TRBJ2-5; len: 13; d_gene: TRBD1; v_gene: TRBV2; CDR3aa: CASWGQGKETQYF; CDR3nt: TGTGCCAGCTGGGGACAGGGGAAAGAGACCCAGTACTTC